Listed below are T cell receptor beta chains from one sample, sequenced in a study of blood T cell repertoires in COVID-19. Sequenced by immunoSEQ multiplex PCR; TCRdb stores in-frame clones only, minus some. The table lists about 170,000 clones, roughly 82% of them singletons. The sample taken for sequencing was PBMCs or T cells enriched from blood (not recorded which). All receptors come from a man aged 45 to 65 who had recovered from COVID-19. Both conserved end residues are part of each CDR3. Each record gives: clone size, J gene, D gene, V gene, CDR3 protein, CDR3 DNA. D genes are given only for firm matches. Clone size is stated in some rows and not others, as once, few, many or a class when expanded.

-	TRBJ1-6	-	TRBV19	CASRRTASNSPLHF	TGTGCCAGTCGGAGGACAGCAAGTAATTCACCCCTCCACTTT
-	TRBJ1-3	-	TRBV3-1/TRBV3-2	CASSQVRGGNTIYF	TGTGCCAGCAGCCAAGTCCGGGGAGGAAACACCATATATTTT
-	TRBJ2-3	TRBD2	TRBV5-1	CASSWGLAGGFSTDTQYF	TGCGCCAGCAGCTGGGGACTAGCGGGGGGTTTCAGCACAGATACGCAGTATTTT
-	TRBJ1-4	TRBD1	TRBV7-9	CASSQGQGREKLFF	TGTGCCAGCAGCCAAGGACAGGGGCGGGAAAAACTGTTTTTT
-	TRBJ2-7	-	TRBV19	CATQRGESSYEQYF	TGTGCCACACAGCGCGGGGAGAGCTCCTACGAGCAGTACTTC
-	TRBJ1-5	-	TRBV28	CASLGAYSNQPQHF	TGTGCCAGCCTGGGGGCGTATAGCAATCAGCCCCAGCATTTT
-	TRBJ2-3	-	TRBV4-1	CASSLAGRRSTDTQYF	TGCGCCAGCAGCCTCGCTGGGAGGAGGTCTACAGATACGCAGTATTTT
-	TRBJ1-3	-	TRBV5-6	CASSLATGSGNTIYF	TGTGCCAGCAGCTTGGCCACAGGGAGTGGAAACACCATATATTTT
-	TRBJ2-1	TRBD1	TRBV3-1/TRBV3-2	CASSPGQGLGSYNEQFF	TGTGCCAGCAGCCCTGGACAGGGTCTTGGGTCCTACAATGAGCAGTTCTTC
-	TRBJ1-1	TRBD1	TRBV19	CASSIDLWTGGEAFF	TGTGCCAGTAGTATAGATCTTTGGACAGGGGGCGAAGCTTTCTTT
once	TRBJ1-3	TRBD1	TRBV6-2/TRBV6-3	CASSWDSSSGNTIYF	TGTGCCAGCAGTTGGGACAGCTCCTCTGGAAACACCATATATTTT
-	TRBJ1-2	-	TRBV11-2	CASSSTGLYTF	TGTGCCAGCAGCTCGACAGGACTCTACACCTTC
-	TRBJ1-5	-	TRBV24-1	CATSDSQGSHQPQHF	TGTGCCACCAGTGATTCACAGGGAAGTCATCAGCCCCAGCATTTT
-	TRBJ1-1	TRBD1	TRBV7-2	CASSNQGARTEAFF	TGTGCCAGCAGCAATCAGGGGGCGCGGACTGAAGCTTTCTTT
-	TRBJ1-5	-	TRBV2	CASTWESNQPQHF	TGTGCCAGCACATGGGAGTCGAATCAGCCCCAGCATTTT
-	TRBJ1-6	TRBD1	TRBV3-1/TRBV3-2	CASSQGQSNSPLHF	TGTGCCAGCAGCCAGGGACAGTCGAATTCACCCCTCCACTTT
-	TRBJ2-3	TRBD2	TRBV24-1	CATSDYSGGFTDTQYF	TGTGCCACCAGTGATTATAGCGGGGGGTTCACAGATACGCAGTATTTT
-	TRBJ2-6	TRBD1	TRBV11-3	CASSPGTASSGANVLTF	TGTGCCAGCAGCCCCGGGACAGCGAGCTCTGGGGCCAACGTCCTGACTTTC
few	TRBJ1-2	-	TRBV21-1	CASSPGHSYGYTF	TGTGCCAGCAGTCCGGGACACTCCTATGGCTACACCTTC
-	TRBJ2-7	-	TRBV5-8	CASSLRGPYEQYF	TGTGCCAGCAGCTTGAGGGGCCCCTACGAGCAGTACTTC
-	TRBJ1-4	-	TRBV11-2	CASSRVRGAVSNEKLFF	TGTGCCAGCAGCCGGGTCCGGGGGGCCGTTTCTAATGAAAAACTGTTTTTT
few	TRBJ1-3	-	TRBV18	CASSPAGASSGNTIYF	TGTGCCAGCTCACCCGCAGGGGCCAGCTCTGGAAACACCATATATTTT
-	TRBJ2-2	-	TRBV10-2	CASSEAATLTGELFF	TGCGCCAGCAGTGAGGCGGCGACGCTCACCGGGGAGCTGTTTTTT
-	TRBJ1-1	-	TRBV5-1	CASSLDGGGNTEAFF	TGCGCCAGCAGCTTGGACGGGGGAGGGAACACTGAAGCTTTCTTT
-	TRBJ2-7	TRBD1	TRBV10-2	CASFRDRGFEQYF	TGCGCCAGCTTTAGGGACAGGGGGTTCGAGCAGTACTTC
once	TRBJ1-2	TRBD1	TRBV3-1/TRBV3-2	CASSPQGAGYTF	TGTGCCAGCAGCCCCCAGGGGGCTGGCTACACCTTC
-	TRBJ2-7	TRBD2	TRBV27	CASRPLGSGGAYEQYF	TGTGCCAGCAGACCGCTCGGTAGCGGGGGGGCCTACGAGCAGTACTTC
-	TRBJ2-1	TRBD1	TRBV3-1/TRBV3-2	CASSQGRGTYNEQFF	TGTGCCAGCAGCCAGGGCAGGGGGACCTACAATGAGCAGTTCTTC
once	TRBJ2-7	TRBD1	TRBV19	CASSTGQTYYEQYF	TGTGCCAGTAGCACGGGACAGACCTACTACGAGCAGTACTTC
-	TRBJ2-5	TRBD2	TRBV7-9	CASSLPGGSGGQETQYF	TGTGCCAGCAGCCTACCCGGGGGTAGCGGGGGACAAGAGACCCAGTACTTC
-	TRBJ1-2	TRBD1	TRBV14	CASSQDHPGQGIRGYTF	TGTGCCAGCAGCCAAGATCACCCGGGACAGGGTATTCGTGGCTACACCTTC
-	TRBJ1-5	TRBD1	TRBV6-4	CASSPGGEGNQPQHF	TGTGCCAGCAGCCCAGGGGGCGAGGGCAATCAGCCCCAGCATTTT
-	TRBJ1-1	-	TRBV2	CASSLQGGVGTDTEAFF	TGTGCCAGCAGCCTCCAAGGGGGTGTAGGCACGGACACTGAAGCTTTCTTT
-	TRBJ2-7	TRBD1	TRBV18	CASSPWTGGLYEQYF	TGTGCCAGCTCACCTTGGACAGGGGGCTTGTACGAGCAGTACTTC
-	TRBJ1-4	TRBD1	TRBV5-1	CASSLAGTAEWEKLFF	TGCGCCAGCAGCTTGGCCGGGACAGCAGAATGGGAAAAACTGTTTTTT
-	TRBJ2-7	TRBD1	TRBV5-6	CASSWGGQGSYEQYF	TGTGCCAGCAGCTGGGGGGGACAGGGATCCTACGAGCAGTACTTC
-	TRBJ1-3	TRBD1	TRBV4-2	CASSQTGTGKNTIYF	TGTGCCAGCAGCCAAACCGGGACAGGGAAAAACACCATATATTTT
-	TRBJ1-1	-	TRBV27	CASSFRPVAEAFF	TGTGCCAGCAGTTTTAGGCCAGTAGCCGAAGCTTTCTTT
-	TRBJ2-5	TRBD2	TRBV7-2	CASSFSGGPQETQYF	TGTGCCAGCAGCTTTAGCGGGGGACCTCAAGAGACCCAGTACTTC
-	TRBJ1-1	-	TRBV19	CASSIRENTEAFF	TGTGCCAGTAGTATCCGAGAGAACACTGAAGCTTTCTTT